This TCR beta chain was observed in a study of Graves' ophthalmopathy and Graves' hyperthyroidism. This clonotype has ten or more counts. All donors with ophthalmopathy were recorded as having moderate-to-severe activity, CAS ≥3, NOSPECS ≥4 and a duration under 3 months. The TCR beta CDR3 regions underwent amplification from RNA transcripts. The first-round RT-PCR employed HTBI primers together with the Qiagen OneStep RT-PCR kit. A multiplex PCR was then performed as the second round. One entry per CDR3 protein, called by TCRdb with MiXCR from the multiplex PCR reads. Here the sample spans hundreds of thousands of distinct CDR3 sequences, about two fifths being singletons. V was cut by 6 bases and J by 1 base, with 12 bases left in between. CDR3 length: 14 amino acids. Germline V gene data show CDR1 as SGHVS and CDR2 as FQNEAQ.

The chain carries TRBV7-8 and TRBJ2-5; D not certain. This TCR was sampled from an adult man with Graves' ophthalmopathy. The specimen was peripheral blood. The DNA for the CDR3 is TGTGCCAGCAGACAATTGAGAGGCCAAGAGACCCAGTACTTC. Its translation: CASRQLRGQETQYF.